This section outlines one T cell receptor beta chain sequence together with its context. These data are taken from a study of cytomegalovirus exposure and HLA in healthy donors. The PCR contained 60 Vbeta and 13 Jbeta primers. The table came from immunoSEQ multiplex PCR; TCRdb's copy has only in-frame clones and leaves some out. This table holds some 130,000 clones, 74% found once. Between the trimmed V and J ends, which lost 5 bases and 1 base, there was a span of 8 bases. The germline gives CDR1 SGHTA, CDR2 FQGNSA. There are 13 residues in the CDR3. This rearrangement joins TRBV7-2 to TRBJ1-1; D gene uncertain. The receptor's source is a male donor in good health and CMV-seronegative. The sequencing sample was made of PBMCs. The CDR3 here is CASSVHRNTEAFF. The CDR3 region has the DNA TGTGCCAGCAGCGTCCATAGGAACACTGAAGCTTTCTTT.